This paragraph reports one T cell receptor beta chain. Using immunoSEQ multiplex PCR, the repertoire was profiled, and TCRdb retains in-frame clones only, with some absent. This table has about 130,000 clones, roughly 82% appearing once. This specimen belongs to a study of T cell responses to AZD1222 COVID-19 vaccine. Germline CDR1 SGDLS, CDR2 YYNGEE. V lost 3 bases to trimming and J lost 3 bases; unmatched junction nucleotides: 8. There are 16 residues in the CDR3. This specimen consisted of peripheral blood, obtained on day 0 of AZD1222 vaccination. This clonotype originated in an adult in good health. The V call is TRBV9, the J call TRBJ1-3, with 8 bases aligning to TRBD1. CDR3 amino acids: CASSERTGNGGNTIYF. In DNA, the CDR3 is TGTGCCAGCAGCGAACGGACAGGGAATGGTGGAAACACCATATATTTT. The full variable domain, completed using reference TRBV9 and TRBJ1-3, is DSGVTQTPKHLITATGQRVTLRCSPRSGDLSVYWYQQSLDQGLQFLIQYYNGEERAKGNILERFSAQQFPDLHSELNLSSLELGDSALYFCASSERTGNGGNTIYFGEGSWLTVV.